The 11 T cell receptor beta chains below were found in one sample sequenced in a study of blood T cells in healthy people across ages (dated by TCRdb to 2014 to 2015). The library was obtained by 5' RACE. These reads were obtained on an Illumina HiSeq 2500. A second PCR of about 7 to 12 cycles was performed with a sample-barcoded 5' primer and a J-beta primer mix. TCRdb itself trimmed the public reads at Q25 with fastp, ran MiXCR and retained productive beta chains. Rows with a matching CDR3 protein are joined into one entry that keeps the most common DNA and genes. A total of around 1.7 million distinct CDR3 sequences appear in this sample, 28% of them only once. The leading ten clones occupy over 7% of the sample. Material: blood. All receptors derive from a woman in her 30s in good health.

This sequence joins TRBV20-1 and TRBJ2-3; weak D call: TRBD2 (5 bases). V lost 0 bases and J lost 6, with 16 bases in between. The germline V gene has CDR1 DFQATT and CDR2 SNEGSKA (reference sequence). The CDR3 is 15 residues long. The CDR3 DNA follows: TGCAGTGCTAGAGATCGGGTAATAGCGCAGGATACGCAGTATTTT. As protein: CSARDRVIAQDTQYF.

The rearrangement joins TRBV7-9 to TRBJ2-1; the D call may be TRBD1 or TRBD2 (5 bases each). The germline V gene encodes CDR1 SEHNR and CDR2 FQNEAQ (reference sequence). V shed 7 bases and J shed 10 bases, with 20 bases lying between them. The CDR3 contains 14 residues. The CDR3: CASNYRDRNGEQFF. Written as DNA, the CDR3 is TGTGCCAGCAACTACCGGGACCGCAACGGGGAGCAGTTCTTC.

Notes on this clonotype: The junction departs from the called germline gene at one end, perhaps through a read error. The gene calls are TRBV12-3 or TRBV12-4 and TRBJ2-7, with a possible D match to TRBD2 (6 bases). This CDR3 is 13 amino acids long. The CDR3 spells CTSRDRGVGEQYF. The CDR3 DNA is TGTACCAGCAGAGACCGCGGGGTCGGCGAGCAGTACTTC.

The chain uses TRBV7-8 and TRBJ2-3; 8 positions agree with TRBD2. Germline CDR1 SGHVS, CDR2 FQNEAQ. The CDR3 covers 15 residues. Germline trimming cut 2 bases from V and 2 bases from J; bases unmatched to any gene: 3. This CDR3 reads CASSLRGRFTDTQYF. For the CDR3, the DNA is TGTGCCAGCAGCTTACGCGGGAGGTTCACAGATACGCAGTATTTT.

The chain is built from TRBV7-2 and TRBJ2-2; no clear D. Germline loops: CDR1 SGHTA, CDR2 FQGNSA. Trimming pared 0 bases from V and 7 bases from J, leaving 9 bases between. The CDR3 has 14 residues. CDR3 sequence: CASSLAPGNGELFF. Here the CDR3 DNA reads TGTGCCAGCAGCTTAGCGCCTGGGAACGGGGAGCTGTTTTTT.

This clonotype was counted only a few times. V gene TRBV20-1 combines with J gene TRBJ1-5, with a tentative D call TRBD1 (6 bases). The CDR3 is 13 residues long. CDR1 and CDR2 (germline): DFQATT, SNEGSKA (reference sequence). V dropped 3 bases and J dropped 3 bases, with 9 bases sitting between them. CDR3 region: CSASYRVNQPQHF. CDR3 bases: TGCAGTGCTAGTTACAGGGTCAATCAGCCCCAGCATTTT.

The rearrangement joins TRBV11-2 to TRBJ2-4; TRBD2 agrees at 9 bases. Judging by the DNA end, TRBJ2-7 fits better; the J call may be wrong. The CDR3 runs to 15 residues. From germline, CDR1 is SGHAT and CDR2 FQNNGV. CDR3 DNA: TGTGCCAGCAGCTTCGGGGTAGCGGGGGATCACGAGCAGTACTTC. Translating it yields CASSFGVAGDHEQYF.

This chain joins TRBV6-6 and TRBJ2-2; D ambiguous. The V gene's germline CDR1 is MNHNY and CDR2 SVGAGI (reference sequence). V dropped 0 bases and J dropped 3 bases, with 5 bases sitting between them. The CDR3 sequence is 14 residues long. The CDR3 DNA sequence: TGTGCCAGCAGTTACTCTAGGGACACCGGGGAGCTGTTTTTT. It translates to CASSYSRDTGELFF.

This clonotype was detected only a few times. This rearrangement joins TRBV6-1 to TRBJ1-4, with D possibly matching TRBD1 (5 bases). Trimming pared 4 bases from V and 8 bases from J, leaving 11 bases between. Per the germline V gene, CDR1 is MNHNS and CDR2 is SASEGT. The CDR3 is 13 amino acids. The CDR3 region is CASSVQEREKLFF. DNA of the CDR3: TGTGCCAGCAGTGTACAGGAGAGGGAAAAACTGTTTTTT.

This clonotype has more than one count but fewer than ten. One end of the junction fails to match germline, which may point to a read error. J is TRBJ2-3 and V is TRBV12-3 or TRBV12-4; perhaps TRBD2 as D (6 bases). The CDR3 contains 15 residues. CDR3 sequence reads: CASSLWGVNTDAQYF. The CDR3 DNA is TGTGCCAGCAGTTTATGGGGGGTGAATACAGATGCGCAGTATTTT.

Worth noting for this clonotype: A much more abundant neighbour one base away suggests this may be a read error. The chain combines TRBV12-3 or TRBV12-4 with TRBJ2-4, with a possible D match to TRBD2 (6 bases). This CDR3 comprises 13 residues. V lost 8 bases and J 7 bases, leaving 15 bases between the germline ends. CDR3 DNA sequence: TGTGCCAGCCACCGGGGGACGGAGAACATTCAGTACTTC. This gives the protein CASHRGTENIQYF.